This T cell receptor beta chain was found in a study of T cells in Graves' hyperthyroidism and ophthalmopathy. In this sample, this clonotype turned up many times. Antigen: not known. Between the trimmed V and J ends, which lost 1 base and 6 bases, there was a span of 10 bases. The CDR3 covers 13 residues. Germline-derived CDR1 and CDR2 are SGHVS and FQNEAQ. Researchers amplified the TCR beta CDR3 regions from RNA transcripts. With the HTBI primer set, the TCR CDR3 went through a first round of RT-PCR. TCRdb ran MiXCR on the multiplex PCR reads and lists one entry per CDR3 protein. The sample lists under 450,000 distinct CDR3 sequences, roughly 14% occurring once. Diagnostic decisions used clinical symptoms, serum thyroxine and TRAb, thyroid ultrasound and orbital computed tomography. The source of the PBMCs was approximately 10 ml of fresh peripheral blood. Study findings and constraints: Ophthalmopathy was told apart from stable hyperthyroidism by a 13 V-J model. Model output signaled ophthalmopathy a median roughly 6.1 months ahead of onset.

This rearrangement joins TRBV7-8 to TRBJ2-7; unclear D gene. The origin of this receptor is a man aged 25 to 45 with Graves' hyperthyroidism that later progressed to Graves' ophthalmopathy. The sequencing sample was made of blood. CDR3: CASSLGQTPEQYF. The CDR3 DNA sequence: TGTGCCAGCAGCTTAGGGCAGACTCCCGAGCAGTACTTC.